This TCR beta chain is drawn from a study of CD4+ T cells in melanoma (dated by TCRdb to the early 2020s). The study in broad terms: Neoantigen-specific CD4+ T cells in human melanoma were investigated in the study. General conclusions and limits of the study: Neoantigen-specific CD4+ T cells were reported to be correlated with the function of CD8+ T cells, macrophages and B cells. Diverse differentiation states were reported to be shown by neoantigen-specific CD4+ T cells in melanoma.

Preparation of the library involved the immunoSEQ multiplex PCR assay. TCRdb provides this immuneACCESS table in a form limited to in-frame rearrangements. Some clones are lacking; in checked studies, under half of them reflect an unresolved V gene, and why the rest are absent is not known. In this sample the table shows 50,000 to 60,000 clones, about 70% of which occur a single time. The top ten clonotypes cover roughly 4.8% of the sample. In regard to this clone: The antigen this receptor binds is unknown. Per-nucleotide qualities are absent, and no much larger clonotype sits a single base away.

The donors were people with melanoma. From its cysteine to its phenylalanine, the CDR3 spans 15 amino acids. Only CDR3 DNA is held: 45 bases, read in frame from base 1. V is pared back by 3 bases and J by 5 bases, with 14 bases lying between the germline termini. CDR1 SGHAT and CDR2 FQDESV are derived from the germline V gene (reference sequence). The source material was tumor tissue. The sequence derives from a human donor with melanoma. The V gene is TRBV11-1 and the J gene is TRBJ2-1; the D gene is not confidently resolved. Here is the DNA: TGTGCCAGCAGCTTCTGGTCTTCCATTAACAATGAGCAGTTCTTC. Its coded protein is CASSFWSSINNEQFF.